Listed here are 17 T cell receptor beta chains from one sample, sequenced in a study of immune evolution from preneoplasia to lung adenocarcinoma listed by TCRdb under 2021. Libraries were prepared through the immunoSEQ multiplex PCR assay. In TCRdb, the immuneACCESS table is reduced to in-frame sequences with V and J assigned. These tables do not hold every clone; where another copy was compared, an unresolved V gene accounts for under half, and the others remain unexplained. This sample has 4,000 to 5,500 clones in its table, and approximately 80% of those were observed once. Of the sample, roughly a fifth is held by the ten largest clones. Sequencing input: FFPE adjacent normal lung tissue. These receptors were obtained from a donor at least 70 years old with lung adenocarcinoma.

This clone was counted a few times. The chain combines TRBV11-2 with TRBJ1-1, with D unclear. Trimming pared 6 bases from V and 1 base from J, leaving 12 bases between. Germline-derived CDR1 and CDR2 are SGHAT and FQNNGV. The length of the CDR3 is 14 residues. The CDR3 sequence: CASSLGYQNTEAFF. The CDR3 bases are TGTGCCAGCAGTTTGGGTTATCAGAACACTGAAGCTTTCTTT.

V usage is TRBV4-1 and J usage is TRBJ1-3; D remains ambiguous. CDR3 length: 14 residues. Between the trimmed V and J ends, which lost 4 bases and 2 bases, there was a span of 9 bases. The V gene's germline CDR1 is MGHRA and CDR2 YSYEKL. The chain's CDR3 is CASSRSRAGNTIYF. For the CDR3, the DNA is TGCGCCAGCAGCCGATCGCGGGCTGGAAACACCATATATTTT.

The V call is TRBV6-1, the J call TRBJ2-2; D may match TRBD1 or TRBD2 (5 bases each). V was trimmed by 8 bases and J by 5 bases, leaving 18 bases between them. CDR3 length equals 15 residues. Germline-derived CDR1 and CDR2 are MNHNS and SASEGT. CDR3 loop: CASGDDSVVTGELFF. DNA for the CDR3: TGTGCCAGCGGGGACGACAGTGTGGTAACCGGGGAGCTGTTTTTT.

This chain joins TRBV30 and TRBJ1-5; D might be TRBD1 (5 bases). The CDR3 length is 15 residues. Between the trimmed V and J ends, which lost 0 bases and 0 bases, there was a span of 9 bases. Germline assignment: CDR1 GTSNPN and CDR2 SVGIG (reference sequence). The CDR3 region is CAWSVPGNSNQPQHF. Here the CDR3 DNA reads TGTGCCTGGAGTGTACCAGGGAATAGCAATCAGCCCCAGCATTTT.

The V and J genes are TRBV6-6 and TRBJ2-5, with D possibly being TRBD1 (6 bases). This CDR3 has 13 amino acids. V was pared by 6 bases and J by 5 bases, with 13 bases between. Germline lookup yields CDR1 MNHNY and CDR2 SVGAGI (reference sequence). The CDR3 spells CASSQGPSETQYF. CDR3 DNA: TGTGCCAGCAGCCAGGGGCCTTCGGAGACCCAGTACTTC.

The chain couples TRBV30 to TRBJ2-2; D might be TRBD1 (6 bases). Deletions cut 4 bases from V and 6 bases from J, with 12 bases between. This CDR3 region has 13 residues. Germline V CDR1 and CDR2: GTSNPN, SVGIG (reference sequence). The DNA for the CDR3 is TGTGCCTGGACAGGGGTAGCTTCCGGGGAGCTGTTTTTT. It specifies CAWTGVASGELFF.

This chain uses TRBV5-1 with TRBJ2-7; the D call may be TRBD1 or TRBD2 (5 bases each). Deletions cut 0 bases from V and 3 bases from J, with 16 bases between. Germline V gives CDR1 SGHRS, CDR2 YFSETQ. This CDR3 spans 16 amino acids. The CDR3 DNA sequence: TGCGCCAGCAGCTTGGACGGGGTGACAAGGGGCTACGAGCAGTACTTC. This sequence encodes CASSLDGVTRGYEQYF.

The chain uses TRBV27 and TRBJ2-7; D is possibly TRBD2 (5 bases). Trimming took off 3 bases at V and 7 bases at J, with 19 bases between the two ends. Germline CDR1 MNHEY, CDR2 SMNVEV (reference sequence). CDR3 length: 15 amino acids. The CDR3 DNA reads as TGTGCCAGCAGTTTTGGCGGATCGGGGATAGGAGAGCAGTACTTC. Protein sequence: CASSFGGSGIGEQYF.

This chain links TRBV28 with TRBJ1-1; TRBD1 matches 7 bases. From germline, CDR1 is MDHEN and CDR2 SYDVKM. This CDR3 spans 16 amino acids. V was pared by 6 bases and J by 10 bases, with 20 bases of the junction left unmatched. CDR3 nucleotide sequence: TGTGCCAGCAGCTTAGGGTTAGGATTCCGGGACAGAGGAGCTTTCTTT. This gives the protein CASSLGLGFRDRGAFF.

The V gene is TRBV4-1, the J gene TRBJ2-7, with no clear D. Trimming pared 1 base from V and 0 bases from J, leaving 10 bases between. The CDR3 has 15 residues. CDR1 MGHRA and CDR2 YSYEKL come from the germline V gene. CDR3: CASSQGVGFSYEQYF. CDR3 bases: TGCGCCAGCAGCCAAGGGGTAGGGTTCTCCTACGAGCAGTACTTC.

This chain uses TRBV4-1 with TRBJ2-3; 7 bases are a match to TRBD2. Germline trimming cut 5 bases from V and 0 bases from J; bases unmatched to any gene: 17. CDR3 length: 19 residues. The germline V gene has CDR1 MGHRA and CDR2 YSYEKL. The CDR3 sequence is CASSTPRGVAGPSTDTQYF. The CDR3 region has the DNA TGCGCCAGCAGCACCCCCCGGGGTGTAGCGGGCCCCAGCACAGATACGCAGTATTTT.

V usage is TRBV21-1 and J usage is TRBJ1-5; the DNA was not used to check the table's D call, TRBD1. TRBV21-1 corresponds to a pseudogene. The CDR3 runs to 14 residues. The CDR3, as DNA: TGTGCCAGCAGAATGGGACAGGGGGTTCAGCCCCAGCATTTT. Translation gives CASRMGQGVQPQHF.

The V call is TRBV29-1, the J call TRBJ2-2; tentative D call: TRBD1 (5 bases). The length of the CDR3 is 13 residues. CDR1 is SQVTM and CDR2 is ANQGSEA in the germline V gene. The ends were cut back, 3 bases at V and 4 bases at J, with 9 bases in the middle. The CDR3 nucleotides are TGCAGCGTTGACATTGACAGCACCGGGGAGCTGTTTTTT. Protein: CSVDIDSTGELFF.

On this clone: The sample holds other DNA sequences that translate to the same CDR3. The CDR3 region is CSVGDTYEQYF. CDR3 in DNA: TGCAGCGTTGGGGACACCTACGAGCAGTACTTC. The chain uses TRBV29-1 and TRBJ2-7; maybe TRBD1 (6 bases). The CDR3 spans 11 residues. Trimming took 4 bases from V and 2 from J, leaving 6 bases between them. Germline V gene data show CDR1 as SQVTM and CDR2 as ANQGSEA.

This rearrangement joins TRBV4-1 to TRBJ1-5; tentative D call: TRBD1 (5 bases). With 0 bases removed from V and 3 bases from J, the gap between germline ends came to 9 bases. Germline V gene lookup returns CDR1 MGHRA and CDR2 YSYEKL. The CDR3 has 15 residues. The CDR3 sequence is CASSQEGGLNQPQHF. For the CDR3, the DNA is TGCGCCAGCAGCCAAGAGGGGGGACTCAATCAGCCCCAGCATTTT.

Remarks on this clone: One end of the junction varies from germline; a read error may be responsible. The gene calls are TRBV10-2 and TRBJ1-5, with D perhaps matching TRBD1 (5 bases). Germline loops: CDR1 WSHSY, CDR2 SAAADI. The CDR3 is 12 amino acids. Here the CDR3 reads CASSELQGPYAF. CDR3 DNA sequence: TGCGCCAGCAGTGAGTTGCAGGGCCCGTACGCTTTT.

This chain links TRBV11-2 with TRBJ1-4; no reliable D call. This CDR3 has 17 amino acids. Trimming took 1 base from V and 7 from J, leaving 19 bases between them. Germline-derived CDR1 and CDR2 are SGHAT and FQNNGV. CDR3 sequence: CASSLASFGSRREKLFF. The CDR3 nucleotides are TGTGCCAGCAGCTTAGCCTCGTTCGGCTCACGGCGTGAAAAACTGTTTTTT.